The 10 T cell receptor beta chains in this list originate from one sample, sequenced in a study of cytomegalovirus exposure and HLA in healthy donors. The data were produced by immunoSEQ multiplex PCR, yet TCRdb's version contains in-frame clones alone and is incomplete. The repertoire holds 260,000 or so clones, with over 75% as singletons. The sample taken for sequencing was PBMCs. The receptors derive from a woman younger than 30 in good health and CMV-seronegative.

This chain links TRBV2 with TRBJ2-7; D may be TRBD1 (5 bases). V dropped 5 bases and J dropped 2 bases, with 16 bases sitting between them. The CDR3 spans 15 residues. The germline V gene encodes CDR1 SNHLY and CDR2 FYNNEI. The CDR3 bases are TGTGCCAGCAGTTACTTGGAACAGGTTACCTACGAGCAGTACTTC. Its protein product is CASSYLEQVTYEQYF.

The chain uses TRBV18 and TRBJ1-6; possible D gene TRBD1, 6 bases. CDR3 length: 16 residues. Trimming took 0 bases from V and 14 from J, leaving 20 bases between them. Germline CDR1 KGHSH, CDR2 LQKENI. This chain's CDR3 is CASSPPLIAGVYTLHF. As DNA, the CDR3 is TGTGCCAGCTCACCACCTCTTATCGCAGGGGTATATACCCTCCACTTT.

The chain uses TRBV7-8 and TRBJ2-7; D perhaps matches TRBD1 (6 bases). This CDR3 is built from 15 residues. Germline-derived CDR1 and CDR2 are SGHVS and FQNEAQ. Trimming pared 2 bases from V and 9 bases from J, leaving 20 bases between. The CDR3 DNA reads as TGTGCCAGCAGCTTAAGTCGGGACACGGTCCTAGGGCAGTACTTC. This gives the protein CASSLSRDTVLGQYF.

The chain links TRBV2 to TRBJ2-7; maybe TRBD2 (6 bases). Trimming shortened V by 9 bases and J by 2 bases, and 14 bases separated the two germline ends. The CDR3 is made up of 13 amino acids. In germline, CDR1 is SNHLY, CDR2 FYNNEI. The CDR3 DNA reads TGTGCCAGATTCGGGGGATTCACCTACGAGCAGTACTTC. Encoded protein: CARFGGFTYEQYF.

CDR3 amino acids: CASSLASGRPKETQYF. The CDR3 DNA reads as TGCGCCAGCAGCTTGGCTTCAGGCAGGCCGAAAGAGACCCAGTACTTC. The chain employs TRBV5-1 and TRBJ2-5; D gene uncertain. Looked up from germline, CDR1 is SGHRS and CDR2 is YFSETQ. There are 16 residues in the CDR3. V lost 0 bases and J lost 3, with 15 bases in between.

This clone was found once. CDR3 loop: CASSLQGIGYGYTF. DNA for the CDR3: TGTGCCAGCAGTCTACAGGGTATCGGCTATGGCTACACCTTC. The chain combines TRBV28 with TRBJ1-2, with D tentatively TRBD1 (6 bases). The V and J ends lost 5 bases and 4 bases respectively, with 14 bases between them. The germline V gene encodes CDR1 MDHEN and CDR2 SYDVKM. This CDR3 contains 14 residues.

The J gene is TRBJ2-3, the V gene TRBV18; possible D gene TRBD1, 5 bases. Germline CDR1 is KGHSH and CDR2 is LQKENI. With 3 bases removed from V and 3 bases from J, the gap between germline ends came to 10 bases. The CDR3 is made up of 14 amino acids. The CDR3 loop is CASSPDSYTDTQYF. DNA of the CDR3: TGTGCCAGCTCACCCGACAGCTATACAGATACGCAGTATTTT. Looking up the rest from reference TRBV18 and TRBJ2-3 gives the full variable domain: NAGVMQNPRHLVRRRGQEARLRCSPMKGHSHVYWYRQLPEEGLKFMVYLQKENIIDESGMPKERFSAEFPKEGPSILRIQQVVRGDSAAYFCASSPDSYTDTQYFGPGTRLTVL.

The V and J genes are TRBV6-5 and TRBJ2-7, with 8 bases matching TRBD2. V lost 6 bases to trimming and J lost 3 bases; unmatched junction nucleotides: 4. CDR1 and CDR2 (germline): MNHEY, SVGAGI. The CDR3 is made up of 13 amino acids. DNA of the CDR3: TGTGCCAGCAGACGGGAGGGGAGCTACGAGCAGTACTTC. Its translation is CASRREGSYEQYF.

This sequence joins TRBV2 and TRBJ1-1; D gene ambiguous. There are 12 residues in the CDR3. The germline V and J ends were trimmed by 3 bases and 4 bases, with 6 bases remaining between them. The germline CDR1 and CDR2 sequences are SNHLY and FYNNEI. DNA for the CDR3: TGTGCCAGCAGTGAGCTGCGCACTGAAGCTTTCTTT. Its translation is CASSELRTEAFF.

This chain uses TRBV29-1 with TRBJ2-1, with 8 bases matching TRBD2. Germline V gene data show CDR1 as SQVTM and CDR2 as ANQGSEA. The CDR3 has 15 amino acids. The junction had 6 bases not matched to a gene; V was cut back by 5 bases and J by 0 bases. CDR3 protein: CSVSDSGASYNEQFF. DNA of the CDR3: TGCAGCGTTTCCGATAGCGGGGCCTCCTACAATGAGCAGTTCTTC.